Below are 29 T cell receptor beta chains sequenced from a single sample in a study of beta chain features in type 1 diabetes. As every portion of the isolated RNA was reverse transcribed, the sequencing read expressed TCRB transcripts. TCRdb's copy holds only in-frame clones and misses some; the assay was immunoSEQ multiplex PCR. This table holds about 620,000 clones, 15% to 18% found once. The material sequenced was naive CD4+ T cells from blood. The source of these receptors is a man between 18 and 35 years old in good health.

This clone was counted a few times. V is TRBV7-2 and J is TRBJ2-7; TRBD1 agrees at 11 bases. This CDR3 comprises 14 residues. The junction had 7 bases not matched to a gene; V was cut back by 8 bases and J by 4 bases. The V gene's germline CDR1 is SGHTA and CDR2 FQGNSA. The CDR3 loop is CASRGQGGMYEQYF. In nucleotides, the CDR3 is TGTGCCAGCCGGGGACAGGGGGGAATGTACGAGCAGTACTTC.

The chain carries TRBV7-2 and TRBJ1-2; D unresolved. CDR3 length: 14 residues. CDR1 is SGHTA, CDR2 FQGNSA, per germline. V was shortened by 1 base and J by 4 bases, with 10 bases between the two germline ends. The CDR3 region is CASSLEPWGYGYTF. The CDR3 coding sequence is TGTGCCAGCAGCTTAGAGCCCTGGGGCTATGGCTACACCTTC.

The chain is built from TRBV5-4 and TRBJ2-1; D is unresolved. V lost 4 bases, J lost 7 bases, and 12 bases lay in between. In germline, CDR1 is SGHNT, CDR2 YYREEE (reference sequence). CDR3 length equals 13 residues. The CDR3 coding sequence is TGTGCCAGCAGCCACCCCCGCAGAAATGAGCAGTTCTTC. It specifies CASSHPRRNEQFF.

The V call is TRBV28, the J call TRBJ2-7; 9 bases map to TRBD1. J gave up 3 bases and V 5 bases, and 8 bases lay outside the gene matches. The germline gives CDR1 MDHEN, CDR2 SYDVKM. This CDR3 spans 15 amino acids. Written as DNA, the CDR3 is TGTGCCAGCAGTCCCCGGGACAGGGTCATCTACGAGCAGTACTTC. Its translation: CASSPRDRVIYEQYF.

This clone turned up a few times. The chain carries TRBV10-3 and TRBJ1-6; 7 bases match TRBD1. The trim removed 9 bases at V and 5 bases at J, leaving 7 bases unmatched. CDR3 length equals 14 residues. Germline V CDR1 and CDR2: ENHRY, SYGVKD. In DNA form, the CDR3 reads TGTGCCATTAACAGGGGAGGCGATAATTCACCCCTCCACTTT. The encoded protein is CAINRGGDNSPLHF.

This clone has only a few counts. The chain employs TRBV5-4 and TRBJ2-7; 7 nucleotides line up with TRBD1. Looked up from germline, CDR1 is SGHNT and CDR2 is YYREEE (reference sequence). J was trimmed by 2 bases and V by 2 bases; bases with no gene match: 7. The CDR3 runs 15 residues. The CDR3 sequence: CASSLGITGAYEQYF. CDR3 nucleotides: TGTGCCAGCAGCTTAGGCATCACAGGGGCCTACGAGCAGTACTTC.

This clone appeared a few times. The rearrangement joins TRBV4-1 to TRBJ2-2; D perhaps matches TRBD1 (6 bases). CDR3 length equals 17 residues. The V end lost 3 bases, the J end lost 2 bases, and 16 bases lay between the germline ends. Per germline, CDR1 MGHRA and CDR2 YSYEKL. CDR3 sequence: CASSQRSGAVNTGELFF. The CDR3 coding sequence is TGCGCCAGCAGCCAGAGATCAGGGGCGGTTAACACCGGGGAGCTGTTTTTT.

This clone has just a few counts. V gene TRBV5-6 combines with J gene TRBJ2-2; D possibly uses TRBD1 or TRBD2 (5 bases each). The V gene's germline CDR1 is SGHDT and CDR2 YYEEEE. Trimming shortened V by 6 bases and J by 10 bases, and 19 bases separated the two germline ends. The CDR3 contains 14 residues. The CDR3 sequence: CASNDGTLNLELFF. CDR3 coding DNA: TGTGCCAGCAACGACGGGACCCTGAATCTGGAGCTGTTTTTT.

The CDR3 DNA reads as TGTGCCAGCAGCCAAGGGGAAGCGGGAGGTTACAATGAGCAGTTCTTC. Translating gives CASSQGEAGGYNEQFF. This chain connects TRBV4-2 to TRBJ2-1, with 9 bases that match TRBD2. The CDR3 sequence is 16 residues long. The V segment lost 1 base and the J segment 4 bases; nucleotides outside the gene matches: 5. Looked up from germline, CDR1 is LGHNA and CDR2 is YNFKEQ.

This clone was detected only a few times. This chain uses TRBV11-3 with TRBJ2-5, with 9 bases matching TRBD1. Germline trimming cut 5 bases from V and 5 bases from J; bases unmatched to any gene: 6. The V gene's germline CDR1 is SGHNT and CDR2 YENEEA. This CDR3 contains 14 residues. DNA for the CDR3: TGTGCCAGCAGCAGGGGACAGGGCGAGGAGACCCAGTACTTC. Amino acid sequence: CASSRGQGEETQYF.

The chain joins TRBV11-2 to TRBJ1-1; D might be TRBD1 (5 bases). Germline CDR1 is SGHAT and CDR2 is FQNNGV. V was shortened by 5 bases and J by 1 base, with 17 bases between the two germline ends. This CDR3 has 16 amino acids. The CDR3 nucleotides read TGTGCCAGCAGCCCCAGGGCAGGGTCCAGGAACACTGAAGCTTTCTTT. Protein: CASSPRAGSRNTEAFF.

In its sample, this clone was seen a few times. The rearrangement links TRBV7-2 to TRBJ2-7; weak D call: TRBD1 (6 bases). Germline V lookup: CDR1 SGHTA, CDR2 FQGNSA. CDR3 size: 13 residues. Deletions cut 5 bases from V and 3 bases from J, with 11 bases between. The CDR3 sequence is CASSTRQVYEQYF. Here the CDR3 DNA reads TGTGCCAGCAGCACTCGACAGGTCTACGAGCAGTACTTC.

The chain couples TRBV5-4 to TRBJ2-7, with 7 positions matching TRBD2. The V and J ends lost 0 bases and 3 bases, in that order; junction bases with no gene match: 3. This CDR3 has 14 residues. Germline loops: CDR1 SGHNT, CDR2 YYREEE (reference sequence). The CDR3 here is CASSLAGLVYEQYF. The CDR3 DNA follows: TGTGCCAGCAGCTTGGCCGGACTAGTCTACGAGCAGTACTTC.

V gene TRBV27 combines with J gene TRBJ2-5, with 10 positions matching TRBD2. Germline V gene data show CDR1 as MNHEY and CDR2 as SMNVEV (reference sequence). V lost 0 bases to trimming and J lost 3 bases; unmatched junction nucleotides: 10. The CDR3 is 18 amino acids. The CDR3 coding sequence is TGTGCCAGCAGTTTATCTCCCACCTCAACTAGCGGGAAAGAGACCCAGTACTTC. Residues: CASSLSPTSTSGKETQYF.

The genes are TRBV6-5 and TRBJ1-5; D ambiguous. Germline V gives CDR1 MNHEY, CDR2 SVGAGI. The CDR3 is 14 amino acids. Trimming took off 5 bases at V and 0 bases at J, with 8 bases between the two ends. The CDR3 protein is CASSTTPSNQPQHF. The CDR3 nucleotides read TGTGCCAGCAGTACGACCCCTAGCAATCAGCCCCAGCATTTT.

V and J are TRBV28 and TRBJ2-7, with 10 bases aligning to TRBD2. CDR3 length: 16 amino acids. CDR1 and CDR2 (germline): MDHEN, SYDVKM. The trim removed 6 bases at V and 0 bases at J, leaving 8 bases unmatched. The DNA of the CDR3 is TGTGCCAGCAGACACCCCCGGACTAGCGGCTCCTACGAGCAGTACTTC. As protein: CASRHPRTSGSYEQYF.

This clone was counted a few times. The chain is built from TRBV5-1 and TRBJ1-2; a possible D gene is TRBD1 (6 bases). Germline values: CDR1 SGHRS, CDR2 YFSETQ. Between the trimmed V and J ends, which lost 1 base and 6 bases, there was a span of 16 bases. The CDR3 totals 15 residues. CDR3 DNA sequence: TGCGCCAGCAGCTTGCCCGGGACAACTTCTCATGGCTACACCTTC. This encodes CASSLPGTTSHGYTF.

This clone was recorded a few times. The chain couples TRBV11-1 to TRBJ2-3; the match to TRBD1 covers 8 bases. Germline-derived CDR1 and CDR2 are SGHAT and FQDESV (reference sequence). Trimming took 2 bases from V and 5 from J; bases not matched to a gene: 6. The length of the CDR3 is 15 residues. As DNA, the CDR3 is TGTGCCAGCAGCTTATTAGGCAGGGGGCAAGATACGCAGTATTTT. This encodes CASSLLGRGQDTQYF.

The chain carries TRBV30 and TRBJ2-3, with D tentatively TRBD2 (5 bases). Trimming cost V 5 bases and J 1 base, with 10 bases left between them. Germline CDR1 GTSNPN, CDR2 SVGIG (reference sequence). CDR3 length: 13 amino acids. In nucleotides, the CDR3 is TGTGCCTGGGATCCCGGGGGCACAGATACGCAGTATTTT. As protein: CAWDPGGTDTQYF.

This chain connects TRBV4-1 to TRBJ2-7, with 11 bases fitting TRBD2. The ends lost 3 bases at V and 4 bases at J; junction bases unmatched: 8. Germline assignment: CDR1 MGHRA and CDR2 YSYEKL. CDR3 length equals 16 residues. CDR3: CASSQVLAGEGYEQYF. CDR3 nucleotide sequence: TGCGCCAGCAGCCAGGTACTAGCGGGAGAAGGTTACGAGCAGTACTTC.

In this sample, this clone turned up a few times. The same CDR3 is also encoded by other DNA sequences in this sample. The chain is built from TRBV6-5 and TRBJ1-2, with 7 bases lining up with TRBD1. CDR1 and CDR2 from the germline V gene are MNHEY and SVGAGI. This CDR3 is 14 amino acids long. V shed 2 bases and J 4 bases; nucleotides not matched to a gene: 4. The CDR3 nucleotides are TGTGCCAGCAGTTACACGGGACAGAGCTATGGCTACACCTTC. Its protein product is CASSYTGQSYGYTF.

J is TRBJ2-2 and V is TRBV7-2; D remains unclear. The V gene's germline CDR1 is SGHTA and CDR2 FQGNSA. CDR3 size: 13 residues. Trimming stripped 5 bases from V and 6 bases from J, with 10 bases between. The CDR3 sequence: CASSPRQSGELFF. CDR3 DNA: TGTGCCAGCAGCCCGCGCCAGTCCGGGGAGCTGTTTTTT. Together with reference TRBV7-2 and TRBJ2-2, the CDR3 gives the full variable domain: GAGVSQSPSNKVTEKGKDVELRCDPISGHTALYWYRQSLGQGLEFLIYFQGNSAPDKSGLPSDRFSAERTGGSVSTLTIQRTQQEDSAVYLCASSPRQSGELFFGEGSRLTVL.

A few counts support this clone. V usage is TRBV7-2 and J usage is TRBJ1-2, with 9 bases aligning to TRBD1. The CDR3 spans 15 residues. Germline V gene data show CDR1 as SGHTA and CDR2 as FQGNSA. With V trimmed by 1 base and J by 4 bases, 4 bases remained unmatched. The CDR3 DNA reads TGTGCCAGCAGCTTAGTTGGGACAGGGCTCTATGGCTACACCTTC. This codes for CASSLVGTGLYGYTF.

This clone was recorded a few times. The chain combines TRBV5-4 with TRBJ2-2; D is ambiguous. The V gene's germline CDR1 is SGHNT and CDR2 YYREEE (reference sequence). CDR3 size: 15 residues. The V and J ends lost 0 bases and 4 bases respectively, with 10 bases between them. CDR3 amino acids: CASSLVYNPTGELFF. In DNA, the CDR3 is TGTGCCAGCAGCTTGGTGTACAACCCCACCGGGGAGCTGTTTTTT.

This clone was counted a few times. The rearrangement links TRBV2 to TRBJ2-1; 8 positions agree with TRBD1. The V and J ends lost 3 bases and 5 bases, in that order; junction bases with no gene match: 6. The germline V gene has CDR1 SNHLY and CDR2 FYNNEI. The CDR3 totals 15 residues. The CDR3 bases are TGTGCCAGCAGTGAGTCGAGGACAGGGAACAATGAGCAGTTCTTC. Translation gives CASSESRTGNNEQFF. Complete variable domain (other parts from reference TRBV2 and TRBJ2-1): EPEVTQTPSHQVTQMGQEVILRCVPISNHLYFYWYRQILGQKVEFLVSFYNNEISEKSEIFDDQFSVERPDGSNFTLKIRSTKLEDSAMYFCASSESRTGNNEQFFGPGTRLTVL.

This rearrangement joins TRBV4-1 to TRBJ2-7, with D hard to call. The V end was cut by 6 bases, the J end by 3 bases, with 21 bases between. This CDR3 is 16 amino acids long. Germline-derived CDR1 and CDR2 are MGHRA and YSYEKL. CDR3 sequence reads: CASRDPPSGGDYEQYF. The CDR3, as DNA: TGCGCCAGCAGGGATCCCCCGTCAGGCGGAGACTACGAGCAGTACTTC.

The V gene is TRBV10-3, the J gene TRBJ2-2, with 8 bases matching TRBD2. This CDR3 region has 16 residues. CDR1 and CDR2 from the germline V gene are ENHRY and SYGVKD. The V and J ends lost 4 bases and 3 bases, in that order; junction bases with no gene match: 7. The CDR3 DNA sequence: TGTGCCATCAGTGGCAGACGTAGCGGGGACACCGGGGAGCTGTTTTTT. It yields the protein CAISGRRSGDTGELFF.

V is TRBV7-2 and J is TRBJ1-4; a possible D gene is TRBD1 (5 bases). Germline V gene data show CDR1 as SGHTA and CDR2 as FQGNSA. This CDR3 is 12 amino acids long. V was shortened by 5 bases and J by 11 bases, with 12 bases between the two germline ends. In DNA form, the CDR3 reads TGTGCCAGCAGCGCAGGGACGGCTAAACTGTTTTTT. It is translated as CASSAGTAKLFF.

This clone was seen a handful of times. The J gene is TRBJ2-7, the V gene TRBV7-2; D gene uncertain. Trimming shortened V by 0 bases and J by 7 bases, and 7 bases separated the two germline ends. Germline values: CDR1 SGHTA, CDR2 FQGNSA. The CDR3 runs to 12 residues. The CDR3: CASSLAPAEQYF. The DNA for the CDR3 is TGTGCCAGCAGCTTAGCGCCGGCTGAGCAGTACTTC.